These 9 T cell receptor beta chains came from one sample sequenced in a study of radiotherapy plus CTLA-4 blockade in lung cancer. Clones were sequenced by immunoSEQ multiplex PCR, and TCRdb holds only the in-frame ones, with some missing. The sample records 14,000 to 15,000 clones, around 67% being singletons. The sample in question was peripheral blood, obtained from a patient treated with radiotherapy plus ipilimumab. These receptors were obtained from a human donor with non-small cell lung cancer whose response to radiotherapy plus ipilimumab could not be evaluated.

The rearrangement joins TRBV5-4 to TRBJ1-4, with TRBD1 matching over 7 bases. V lost 0 bases and J lost 7; bases outside the gene matches: 0. In germline, CDR1 is SGHNT, CDR2 YYREEE (reference sequence). The CDR3 is 13 amino acids. The CDR3 sequence: CASSLDRGEKLFF. The CDR3 DNA follows: TGTGCCAGCAGCTTGGACAGGGGTGAAAAACTGTTTTTT.

The chain employs TRBV9 and TRBJ1-2; D unclear. V lost 3 bases and J 7 bases, leaving 10 bases between the germline ends. Germline CDR1 SGDLS, CDR2 YYNGEE. The CDR3 loop spans 12 amino acids. The CDR3 DNA is TGTGCCAGCAGCGCTGACATAGGTGGCTACACCTTC. Its translation is CASSADIGGYTF.

The CDR3 loop reads CAWSVSATTGKFTF. The CDR3 nucleotides are TGTGCCTGGAGTGTATCGGCCACCACAGGGAAATTCACCTTC. This rearrangement joins TRBV30 to TRBJ1-2; TRBD1 is a possible D gene (6 bases). The CDR3 is made up of 14 amino acids. Trimming took 0 bases from V and 13 from J, leaving 21 bases between them. The germline CDR1 and CDR2 sequences are GTSNPN and SVGIG (reference sequence).

The chain recombines TRBV13 with TRBJ2-1; 7 bases agree with TRBD1. This CDR3 region has 12 residues. Unmatched junction bases numbered 2, after V lost 5 bases and J lost 7 bases. The germline gives CDR1 PRHDT, CDR2 FYEKMQ (reference sequence). The CDR3, as DNA: TGTGCCAGCAGCGGACAGGATAATGAGCAGTTCTTC. Translation: CASSGQDNEQFF.

By frequency in the sample, this clone is medium-sized (0.01 to 0.1%). This chain uses TRBV28 with TRBJ1-3, with 9 bases lining up with TRBD1. This CDR3 has 17 amino acids. CDR1 is MDHEN and CDR2 is SYDVKM in the germline V gene. The V gene end was trimmed by 5 bases and the J gene end by 0 bases; junction bases not matched to a gene: 8. In nucleotides, the CDR3 is TGTGCCAGCAGTACCGGGACAGGGTCCCGCTCTGGAAACACCATATATTTT. This gives the protein CASSTGTGSRSGNTIYF. Full variable domain (missing parts from reference TRBV28 and TRBJ1-3): DVKVTQSSRYLVKRTGEKVFLECVQDMDHENMFWYRQDPGLGLRLIYFSYDVKMKEKGDIPEGYSVSREKKERFSLILESASTNQTSMYLCASSTGTGSRSGNTIYFGEGSWLTVV.

This clone was detected once. The J gene is TRBJ1-1, the V gene TRBV7-2; D possibly corresponds to TRBD1 (5 bases). CDR1 and CDR2 (germline): SGHTA, FQGNSA. The ends were cut back, 5 bases at V and 4 bases at J, with 14 bases in the middle. There are 14 residues in the CDR3. The CDR3 DNA follows: TGTGCCAGCAGCGCCTGGGGCGGCCGCACTGAAGCTTTCTTT. Its translation is CASSAWGGRTEAFF.

The J gene is TRBJ2-2, the V gene TRBV28; D uncertain. With 5 bases removed from V and 6 bases from J, the gap between germline ends came to 25 bases. This CDR3 is 18 amino acids long. CDR1 is MDHEN and CDR2 is SYDVKM in the germline V gene. The CDR3: CASSNIPALGFMAGELFF. In nucleotides, the CDR3 is TGTGCCAGCAGTAACATCCCCGCCCTCGGGTTCATGGCCGGGGAGCTGTTTTTT.

This clone was seen a few times. This rearrangement joins TRBV6-4 to TRBJ1-5; no reliable D call. The CDR3 runs to 14 residues. The V and J ends lost 4 bases and 9 bases respectively, with 16 bases between them. CDR1 is MRHNA, CDR2 SNTAGT, per germline. The CDR3 loop reads CASSAEAGQTPQHF. The CDR3 bases are TGTGCCAGCAGTGCGGAGGCAGGCCAAACGCCCCAGCATTTT.

In DNA form, the CDR3 reads TGTGCCAGCAGCCCCTCAGGGGGCGGTGGCTACACCTTC. Translated: CASSPSGGGGYTF. The chain links TRBV25-1 to TRBJ1-2; 8 positions match TRBD1. Per the germline V gene, CDR1 is MGHDK and CDR2 is SYGVNS. V shed 6 bases and J 7 bases; nucleotides not matched to a gene: 7. The CDR3 is 13 residues long.